A single sample gave rise to the 21 T cell receptor beta chains below, sequenced in a study of T cells after posttransplantation cyclophosphamide. TCRdb keeps only in-frame clones here, not all; method: immunoSEQ multiplex PCR. The sample lists roughly 6,600 clones; roughly 97% were seen once. Sequenced material: naive CD8+ T cells sorted from PBMCs. The receptors stem from a woman aged 25 to 39 in good health and a related stem cell transplant donor.

The rearrangement uses TRBV27 and TRBJ2-3; D ambiguous. Deletions cut 2 bases from V and 2 bases from J, with 8 bases between. Germline V gives CDR1 MNHEY, CDR2 SMNVEV (reference sequence). The CDR3 totals 14 residues. The CDR3 nucleotides read TGTGCCAGCAGTTTAGAGGCCCCCACAGATACGCAGTATTTT. Its translation is CASSLEAPTDTQYF.

The chain recombines TRBV2 with TRBJ1-1; TRBD1 matches 8 bases. The CDR3 is made up of 13 amino acids. The germline CDR1 and CDR2 sequences are SNHLY and FYNNEI. V was clipped by 9 bases and J by 1 base; unmatched bases: 4. Written as DNA, the CDR3 is TGTGCCAGTCCGGGACAGGCGAACACTGAAGCTTTCTTT. It codes for CASPGQANTEAFF.

Note on this clone: Other DNA variants within this sample encode the same CDR3. The genes are TRBV4-1 and TRBJ2-7; 7 positions match TRBD1. Germline V gene lookup returns CDR1 MGHRA and CDR2 YSYEKL. V lost 1 base and J lost 2; bases outside the gene matches: 2. This CDR3 comprises 14 residues. CDR3 bases: TGCGCCAGCAGCCAAGGACAGGGAGCCTACGAGCAGTACTTC. This sequence encodes CASSQGQGAYEQYF.

This chain joins TRBV6-1 and TRBJ2-3, with 14 nucleotides matching TRBD2. The ends lost 4 bases at V and 5 bases at J; junction bases unmatched: 5. CDR1 and CDR2 (germline): MNHNS, SASEGT. This CDR3 comprises 16 residues. CDR3 DNA sequence: TGTGCCAGCAGTGGACTAGCGGGGGGGCAGATAGATACGCAGTATTTT. Translated: CASSGLAGGQIDTQYF.

The sample holds one count of this clone. The rearrangement links TRBV2 to TRBJ2-1, with 10 bases fitting TRBD2. V shed 10 bases and J 3 bases; nucleotides not matched to a gene: 3. The CDR3 sequence is 13 residues long. CDR1 is SNHLY and CDR2 is FYNNEI in the germline V gene. For the CDR3, the DNA is TGTGCCATAATAGCGGGGGGCTACAATGAGCAGTTCTTC. It encodes CAIIAGGYNEQFF.

The table lists this clone with a count of one. The V call is TRBV5-5, the J call TRBJ1-2; 9 bases fit TRBD1. Germline V gives CDR1 SGHKS, CDR2 YYEKEE (reference sequence). This CDR3 is 15 amino acids long. With V trimmed by 0 bases and J by 3 bases, 3 bases remained unmatched. In DNA form, the CDR3 reads TGTGCCAGCAGCTTGGGGACAGGGGAGTACTATGGCTACACCTTC. It codes for CASSLGTGEYYGYTF.

This clone was seen just once. The chain recombines TRBV28 with TRBJ2-3; 9 bases match TRBD1. Germline V gene lookup returns CDR1 MDHEN and CDR2 SYDVKM. The CDR3 has 14 amino acids. The junction had 1 base not matched to a gene; V was cut back by 4 bases and J by 2 bases. The CDR3 loop is CASSWDRVTDTQYF. The CDR3 DNA reads as TGTGCCAGCAGTTGGGACAGGGTCACAGATACGCAGTATTTT.

The rearrangement uses TRBV10-3 and TRBJ1-6; 7 nucleotides align to TRBD1. Trimming cost V 2 bases and J 3 bases; bases outside gene matches: 4. This CDR3 is 16 amino acids long. Germline V gene data show CDR1 as ENHRY and CDR2 as SYGVKD. The CDR3 region is CAISETGDNYNSPLHF. The DNA for the CDR3 is TGTGCCATCAGTGAGACAGGGGATAACTATAATTCACCCCTCCACTTT.

Turning to this clone: In the same sample, other DNA sequences code for this CDR3. The CDR3 here is CASYPSRGLNSPLHF. CDR3 bases: TGTGCCAGCTACCCTTCCAGGGGGTTAAATTCACCCCTCCACTTT. The chain joins TRBV2 to TRBJ1-6, with 7 nucleotides matching TRBD1. The CDR3 is 15 amino acids. Germline CDR1 is SNHLY and CDR2 is FYNNEI. The ends lost 8 bases at V and 7 bases at J; junction bases unmatched: 11.

The J gene is TRBJ1-1, the V gene TRBV5-4; D not resolved. Deletions cut 4 bases from V and 1 base from J, with 11 bases between. The CDR3 covers 14 residues. Per germline, CDR1 SGHNT and CDR2 YYREEE (reference sequence). CDR3 sequence: CASSLRVKNTEAFF. CDR3 DNA: TGTGCCAGCAGCCTCCGGGTCAAGAACACTGAAGCTTTCTTT.

The gene calls are TRBV18 and TRBJ1-5; D not certain. Trimming cost V 2 bases and J 5 bases, with 7 bases left between them. The CDR3 has 13 residues. Germline V gives CDR1 KGHSH, CDR2 LQKENI. The CDR3 loop reads CASSPTGDQPQHF. The CDR3 bases are TGTGCCAGCTCACCAACGGGTGATCAGCCCCAGCATTTT.

This sequence joins TRBV19 and TRBJ1-5; 8 bases fit TRBD1. The CDR3 extends over 14 amino acids. CDR1 and CDR2 from the germline V gene are LNHDA and SQIVND (reference sequence). Trimming at V came to 9 bases and at J to 7 bases, leaving 11 bases not matched to a gene. CDR3 in amino acids: CASINGQGGQPQHF. In DNA, the CDR3 is TGTGCCAGCATAAACGGACAGGGCGGCCAGCCCCAGCATTTT.

The CDR3 DNA reads TGCGCCAGCAGCCAAGAGCGGGGCGCCAGCAATCAGCCCCAGCATTTT. Its protein product is CASSQERGASNQPQHF. The chain combines TRBV4-3 with TRBJ1-5; possibly TRBD1 for D (5 bases). Germline CDR1 LGHNA, CDR2 YSLEER. The CDR3 is made up of 16 amino acids. V lost 0 bases, J lost 1 base, and 10 bases lay in between.

The chain is built from TRBV25-1 and TRBJ2-3; a possible D gene is TRBD2 (5 bases). Germline assignment: CDR1 MGHDK and CDR2 SYGVNS. Trimming shortened V by 4 bases and J by 2 bases, and 10 bases separated the two germline ends. The CDR3 spans 14 residues. The CDR3 sequence: CASSADYSTDTQYF. CDR3 sequence (DNA): TGTGCCAGCAGTGCCGACTACTCCACAGATACGCAGTATTTT. The variable domain in full, with the rest retrieved from reference TRBV25-1 and TRBJ2-3, is EADIYQTPRYLVIGTGKKITLECSQTMGHDKMYWYQQDPGMELHLIHYSYGVNSTEKGDLSSESTVSRIRTEHFPLTLESARPSHTSQYLCASSADYSTDTQYFGPGTRLTVL.

This chain connects TRBV19 to TRBJ2-1; a possible D gene is TRBD1 (5 bases). The CDR3 loop spans 13 amino acids. Germline V gives CDR1 LNHDA, CDR2 SQIVND (reference sequence). V lost 4 bases to trimming and J lost 6 bases, with 10 bases between them. The CDR3 is CASSTTVPNEQFF. The CDR3 DNA follows: TGTGCCAGTAGTACGACAGTCCCCAATGAGCAGTTCTTC.

CDR3 sequence (DNA): TGTGCCAGCAGCTTATGGGTAGCGCCACAAGAGACCCAGTACTTC. Translating gives CASSLWVAPQETQYF. The chain has TRBV7-6 and TRBJ2-5; possible D gene TRBD2, 5 bases. The germline V gene has CDR1 SGHVS and CDR2 FNYEAQ. This CDR3 is built from 15 residues. Trimming stripped 2 bases from V and 2 bases from J, with 12 bases between.

The V and J genes are TRBV4-2 and TRBJ1-1; 9 bases match TRBD1. The CDR3 is 16 residues long. With 5 bases clipped from V and 5 bases from J, the junction kept 12 bases outside the gene matches. Germline CDR1 reads LGHNA; CDR2 reads YNFKEQ. Here the CDR3 DNA reads TGTGCCAGCAGCGTCGGGAACGGACAGGGGAGAACTGAAGCTTTCTTT. As protein: CASSVGNGQGRTEAFF.

The chain combines TRBV28 with TRBJ1-5; 7 bases are shared with TRBD1. J gave up 6 bases and V 6 bases, and 11 bases lay outside the gene matches. The CDR3 runs 15 residues. CDR1 and CDR2 (germline): MDHEN, SYDVKM. The DNA for the CDR3 is TGTGCCAGCAGACCAACAGGGGTTATCCGTCAGCCCCAGCATTTT. Protein sequence: CASRPTGVIRQPQHF.

The chain recombines TRBV23-1 with TRBJ2-7; D not resolved. TRBV23-1 is an ORF for which the function is uncertain. V lost 0 bases, J lost 2 bases, and 14 bases lay in between. The CDR3 is 16 amino acids. The CDR3 nucleotides are TGCGCCAGCAGTCAATCCCGGAGTTGGAACGCCTACGAGCAGTACTTC. Amino acid sequence: CASSQSRSWNAYEQYF.

The genes are TRBV5-6 and TRBJ1-1; tentative D call: TRBD1 (5 bases). The CDR3 loop spans 12 amino acids. V was pared by 2 bases and J by 6 bases, with 8 bases between. The V gene's germline CDR1 is SGHDT and CDR2 YYEEEE. The CDR3: CASSFREPEAFF. CDR3 bases: TGTGCCAGCAGCTTCAGGGAACCTGAAGCTTTCTTT. Based on the CDR3 plus reference TRBV5-6 and TRBJ1-1, the full variable domain is DAGVTQSPTHLIKTRGQQVTLRCSPKSGHDTVSWYQQALGQGPQFIFQYYEEEERQRGNFPDRFSGHQFPNYSSELNVNALLLGDSALYLCASSFREPEAFFGQGTRLTVV.

This clone was observed a single time. The V call is TRBV27, the J call TRBJ2-1, with a weak D call TRBD2 (7 bases). Between the trimmed V and J ends, which lost 5 bases and 0 bases, there was a span of 11 bases. CDR1 MNHEY and CDR2 SMNVEV come from the germline V gene (reference sequence). This CDR3 region has 15 residues. CDR3: CASSPRGLSYNEQFF. In DNA, the CDR3 is TGTGCCAGCAGTCCGCGGGGGCTCTCCTACAATGAGCAGTTCTTC.